The 32 T cell receptor beta chains reported below all come from one sample, sequenced in a study of T cell repertoires in cytomegalovirus infection. TCRdb re-called the reads through MiXCR, storing one row per CDR3 protein. The sample holds around 320,000 distinct CDR3 sequences; more than 9% are singletons and the top ten take about 4.5%. The specimen was PBMCs. The receptor source for this set is a human donor in good health (CMV status not recorded). Some clones in this sample may be carry-over from other donors' samples.

The chain recombines TRBV6-5 with TRBJ1-1, with D possibly TRBD1 on 6 matching bases. CDR3 length: 14 residues. The V end lost 7 bases, the J end lost 4 bases, and 16 bases lay between the germline ends. Germline CDR1 reads MNHEY; CDR2 reads SVGAGI. CDR3 in DNA: TGTGCCAGCACCCCCAATAGGGGGGGCACTGAAGCTTTCTTT. Amino acids: CASTPNRGGTEAFF.

The gene calls are TRBV25-1 and TRBJ1-5; a weak D match, TRBD1 (5 bases). The V gene's germline CDR1 is MGHDK and CDR2 SYGVNS. The CDR3 is 16 residues long. V lost 4 bases and J lost 1, with 14 bases in between. CDR3 residues: CASSAPGARSNQPQHF. The CDR3 DNA sequence: TGTGCCAGCAGTGCCCCCGGGGCGAGGAGCAATCAGCCCCAGCATTTT.

In its sample, this clonotype was seen a few times. The chain employs TRBV7-2 and TRBJ1-6; no clear D. Trimming stripped 2 bases from V and 7 bases from J, with 9 bases between. This CDR3 has 14 amino acids. CDR1 is SGHTA and CDR2 is FQGNSA in the germline V gene. Here the CDR3 reads CASSLLAGNSPLHF. In DNA, the CDR3 is TGTGCCAGCAGCTTACTGGCAGGCAATTCACCCCTCCACTTT.

This clonotype appeared many times. This chain joins TRBV6-1 and TRBJ1-5; 7 positions match TRBD1. The V segment lost 6 bases and the J segment 5 bases; nucleotides outside the gene matches: 7. This CDR3 region has 14 residues. Per the germline V gene, CDR1 is MNHNS and CDR2 is SASEGT. The CDR3 loop is CASSSTGLHQPQHF. For the CDR3, the DNA is TGTGCCAGCAGCTCGACAGGGTTGCATCAGCCCCAGCATTTT.

V is TRBV7-8 and J is TRBJ2-7; 10 nucleotides line up with TRBD2. Trimming cost V 6 bases and J 2 bases; bases outside gene matches: 7. Germline V CDR1 and CDR2: SGHVS, FQNEAQ. The CDR3 spans 15 residues. Here the CDR3 reads CASSSGTSATYEQYF. CDR3 DNA sequence: TGTGCCAGCAGTTCCGGGACTAGCGCAACCTACGAGCAGTACTTC.

In its sample, this clonotype was seen many times. This chain connects TRBV7-2 to TRBJ1-1; D is ambiguous. The CDR3 is 13 residues long. Trimming removed 1 base from V and 1 base from J, with 4 bases in between. Germline-derived CDR1 and CDR2 are SGHTA and FQGNSA. This CDR3 reads CASSLEPNTEAFF. The CDR3 DNA reads as TGTGCCAGCAGCTTAGAACCGAACACTGAAGCTTTCTTT.

This clonotype has more than one count but fewer than ten. The chain carries TRBV6-2 or TRBV6-3 and TRBJ2-5; D gene unclear. This CDR3 is 15 amino acids long. Germline V gives CDR1 MNHEY, CDR2 SVGEGT. V was pared by 5 bases and J by 6 bases, with 19 bases between. The CDR3 nucleotides are TGTGCCAGCAGTAGTTACGAGGCAGGCCAGAAGACCCAGTACTTC. Protein sequence: CASSSYEAGQKTQYF.

This clonotype has a handful of counts. The gene calls are TRBV7-4 and TRBJ2-1, with D perhaps given as TRBD1 or TRBD2 (5 bases each). The ends were cut back, 3 bases at V and 7 bases at J, with 7 bases in the middle. The CDR3 has 12 residues. Per germline, CDR1 SGHVT and CDR2 SQSDAQ. The CDR3 DNA sequence: TGTGCCAGCAGCTTCGGGGCAAATGAGCAGTTCTTC. Translating it yields CASSFGANEQFF.

This clonotype was seen repeatedly, ten times or more. The rearrangement links TRBV4-3 to TRBJ2-7; 11 bases agree with TRBD1. V trimming: 4 bases; J trimming: 1 base; junction bases outside the gene matches: 3. Germline lookup yields CDR1 LGHNA and CDR2 YSLEER. The CDR3 consists of 15 residues. The CDR3 sequence is CASSRGTGGSYEQYF. The DNA of the CDR3 is TGCGCCAGCAGCCGAGGGACAGGGGGTTCCTACGAGCAGTACTTC.

This clonotype was counted at least ten times. The J gene is TRBJ1-6, the V gene TRBV7-2; 9 bases are shared with TRBD1. The CDR3 length is 20 residues. The V segment lost 5 bases and the J segment 0 bases; nucleotides outside the gene matches: 14. Germline V lookup: CDR1 SGHTA, CDR2 FQGNSA. CDR3 sequence reads: CASSPRTGAFRSSYNSPLHF. In DNA, the CDR3 is TGTGCCAGCAGCCCACGGACAGGGGCCTTTAGGAGCTCCTATAATTCACCCCTCCACTTT.

Many counts were recorded for this clonotype. This sequence joins TRBV7-8 and TRBJ1-2; a possible D gene is TRBD1 (6 bases). The CDR3 runs 15 residues. CDR1 is SGHVS and CDR2 is FQNEAQ in the germline V gene. V lost 4 bases, J lost 4 bases, and 16 bases lay in between. Written as DNA, the CDR3 is TGTGCCAGCAGCTCGCTTGGACAGCGAAGCTATGGCTACACCTTC. Encoded protein: CASSSLGQRSYGYTF. Full variable domain (outside the CDR3, taken from reference TRBV7-8 and TRBJ1-2): GAGVSQSPRYKVAKRGQDVALRCDPISGHVSLFWYQQALGQGPEFLTYFQNEAQLDKSGLPSDRFFAERPEGSVSTLKIQRTQQEDSAVYLCASSSLGQRSYGYTFGSGTRLTVV.

This clonotype appeared many times. This chain connects TRBV7-9 to TRBJ2-7; D is possibly TRBD1 (6 bases). This CDR3 has 18 amino acids. Trimming pared 1 base from V and 4 bases from J, leaving 23 bases between. Germline CDR1 is SEHNR and CDR2 is FQNEAQ (reference sequence). CDR3 in amino acids: CASSLGLAAGTSHYEQYF. Written as DNA, the CDR3 is TGTGCCAGCAGCTTAGGTCTCGCAGCTGGGACAAGTCATTACGAGCAGTACTTC.

The rearrangement links TRBV7-2 to TRBJ2-1; 12 nucleotides match TRBD2. CDR3 length: 17 residues. V lost 0 bases and J lost 5; bases outside the gene matches: 5. Germline CDR1 and CDR2: SGHTA and FQGNSA. The CDR3 DNA reads TGTGCCAGCAGCTTAGCTAGGACTAGCGGGGACGACAATGAGCAGTTCTTC. Translation gives CASSLARTSGDDNEQFF.

This clonotype came up a few times. The chain uses TRBV29-1 and TRBJ2-3; TRBD2 agrees at 9 bases. With 7 bases clipped from V and 4 bases from J, the junction kept 9 bases outside the gene matches. The CDR3 runs 14 residues. The germline CDR1 and CDR2 sequences are SQVTM and ANQGSEA. CDR3 amino acids: CSAGSGGRPDTQYF. In DNA, the CDR3 is TGCAGCGCTGGGAGCGGGGGGCGCCCAGATACGCAGTATTTT.

The rearrangement links TRBV27 to TRBJ2-5; D unclear. Trimming removed 5 bases at V and 4 bases at J, with 14 bases between. Germline assignment: CDR1 MNHEY and CDR2 SMNVEV (reference sequence). The CDR3 consists of 14 residues. The DNA of the CDR3 is TGTGCCAGCAGTCTCCACCCCAAAGGAGAGACCCAGTACTTC. Protein product: CASSLHPKGETQYF.

This clonotype showed up many times. The CDR3 is CASSPGERGMNTEAFF. For the CDR3, the DNA is TGTGCCAGCAGCCCAGGGGAAAGGGGGATGAACACTGAAGCTTTCTTT. V is TRBV7-8 and J is TRBJ1-1; D possibly corresponds to TRBD1 (6 bases). Germline V gives CDR1 SGHVS, CDR2 FQNEAQ. CDR3 length: 16 residues. V lost 5 bases, J lost 0 bases, and 16 bases lay in between. The whole variable domain, remainder taken from reference TRBV7-8 and TRBJ1-1, is GAGVSQSPRYKVAKRGQDVALRCDPISGHVSLFWYQQALGQGPEFLTYFQNEAQLDKSGLPSDRFFAERPEGSVSTLKIQRTQQEDSAVYLCASSPGERGMNTEAFFGQGTRLTVV.

A few counts support this clonotype. The chain carries TRBV2 and TRBJ2-7, with D unresolved. Germline CDR1 reads SNHLY; CDR2 reads FYNNEI. The CDR3 covers 12 residues. V was clipped by 6 bases and J by 5 bases, with 11 bases between them. This CDR3 reads CASRLRRDEQYF. CDR3 DNA: TGTGCCAGCAGATTACGACGGGACGAGCAGTACTTC.

The chain uses TRBV12-3 or TRBV12-4 and TRBJ1-6, with 7 bases that match TRBD1. The CDR3 extends over 14 amino acids. V was pared by 6 bases and J by 4 bases, with 3 bases of the junction left unmatched. CDR3 protein: CASRGQTYNSPLHF. CDR3 nucleotides: TGTGCCAGCAGGGGACAGACGTATAATTCACCCCTCCACTTT.

At least ten counts were recorded for this clonotype. The J gene is TRBJ2-5, the V gene TRBV7-2, with TRBD2 matching 9 bases. Germline assignment: CDR1 SGHTA and CDR2 FQGNSA. J was trimmed by 4 bases and V by 4 bases; bases with no gene match: 16. The CDR3 length is 18 residues. CDR3 DNA sequence: TGTGCCAGCAGCTCGGGAGTGGTAGCGGGGGCCCAAGGAGAGACCCAGTACTTC. Its protein product is CASSSGVVAGAQGETQYF.

This clonotype was seen ten or more times. The V call is TRBV12-3 or TRBV12-4, the J call TRBJ1-5; D is possibly TRBD1 (5 bases). This CDR3 is built from 17 residues. Trimming removed 4 bases from V and 0 bases from J, with 16 bases in between. Written as DNA, the CDR3 is TGTGCCAGCAGTTCTACGGGACGGCCTTATAGCAATCAGCCCCAGCATTTT. This translates into CASSSTGRPYSNQPQHF.

The V call is TRBV6-2 or TRBV6-3, the J call TRBJ2-7, with a tentative D call TRBD1 (6 bases). Per the germline V gene, CDR1 is MNHEY and CDR2 is SVGEGT. This CDR3 comprises 15 residues. V was shortened by 3 bases and J by 2 bases, with 14 bases between the two germline ends. The DNA of the CDR3 is TGTGCCAGCAGTTATTCCAGGGACAACACCTACGAGCAGTACTTC. Protein: CASSYSRDNTYEQYF.

In its sample, this clonotype was seen many times. The rearrangement uses TRBV12-3 or TRBV12-4 and TRBJ2-2, with 10 bases aligning to TRBD1. V gave up 3 bases and J gave up 7 bases; unmatched junction bases: 5. This CDR3 region has 15 residues. The CDR3 reads CASSLRGQGIGELFF. CDR3 nucleotides: TGTGCCAGCAGTTTGAGGGGACAGGGGATCGGGGAGCTGTTTTTT.

The chain is built from TRBV12-3 or TRBV12-4 and TRBJ1-2; perhaps TRBD1 as D (5 bases). Trimming cost V 7 bases and J 5 bases, with 14 bases left between them. The CDR3 runs 13 residues. CDR3 nucleotides: TGTGCCAGCACCTCTGGGGCAGGGTATGGCTACACCTTC. It yields the protein CASTSGAGYGYTF.

J is TRBJ2-7 and V is TRBV28; D uncertain. CDR3 length: 14 amino acids. Trimming cost V 2 bases and J 0 bases, with 8 bases left between them. Germline V gene lookup returns CDR1 MDHEN and CDR2 SYDVKM. CDR3 nucleotides: TGTGCCAGCAGTTTAGCAGGCAACTCCTACGAGCAGTACTTC. This gives the protein CASSLAGNSYEQYF.

This clonotype was found many times. V usage is TRBV5-1 and J usage is TRBJ2-5; 9 bases are shared with TRBD1. The V gene end was trimmed by 6 bases and the J gene end by 4 bases; junction bases not matched to a gene: 7. The CDR3 runs to 14 residues. Germline loops: CDR1 SGHRS, CDR2 YFSETQ. The CDR3 region is CASNSGQGRETQYF. CDR3 coding DNA: TGCGCCAGCAACTCCGGACAGGGGCGAGAGACCCAGTACTTC. Full variable domain (outside the CDR3, taken from reference TRBV5-1 and TRBJ2-5): KAGVTQTPRYLIKTRGQQVTLSCSPISGHRSVSWYQQTPGQGLQFLFEYFSETQRNKGNFPGRFSGRQFSNSRSEMNVSTLELGDSALYLCASNSGQGRETQYFGPGTRLLVL.

This chain links TRBV27 with TRBJ2-7; no clear D. The CDR3 extends over 14 amino acids. Germline V gene data show CDR1 as MNHEY and CDR2 as SMNVEV (reference sequence). Trimming removed 2 bases from V and 3 bases from J, with 11 bases in between. CDR3 bases: TGTGCCAGCAGTTTAGAAGGGCAGCACTACGAGCAGTACTTC. Its translation: CASSLEGQHYEQYF.

This clonotype was observed many times. The gene calls are TRBV7-3 and TRBJ1-4; D is uncertain. Germline CDR1 reads SGHTA; CDR2 reads FQGTGA. This CDR3 has 13 amino acids. The germline V and J ends were trimmed by 5 bases and 8 bases, with 12 bases remaining between them. This CDR3 is CASSPGSGEKLFF. The CDR3 DNA sequence: TGTGCCAGCAGCCCCGGGTCAGGAGAAAAACTGTTTTTT.

J is TRBJ2-4 and V is TRBV6-1; weak D call: TRBD1 (6 bases). The CDR3 runs to 12 residues. In germline, CDR1 is MNHNS, CDR2 SASEGT. V lost 6 bases to trimming and J lost 8 bases, with 11 bases between them. The CDR3 spells CASRQGKDIQYF. CDR3 in DNA: TGTGCCAGCAGGCAGGGGAAGGACATTCAGTACTTC.

This clonotype turned up a few times. The chain recombines TRBV20-1 with TRBJ1-6; the D gene is possibly TRBD1 (6 bases). Germline V gene sequence: CDR1 DFQATT, CDR2 SNEGSKA (reference sequence). This CDR3 is built from 14 residues. Trimming left V 3 bases short and J 10 bases short, with 16 bases between. The CDR3 sequence is CSARFEGHLSPLHF. Here the CDR3 DNA reads TGCAGTGCTAGGTTTGAGGGACACCTCTCACCCCTCCACTTT.

There are many counts of this clonotype. The chain's CDR3 is CASSYGLAGPNPFF. CDR3 sequence (DNA): TGTGCCAGCAGTTACGGTCTAGCGGGTCCTAACCCGTTCTTC. The V call is TRBV6-2 or TRBV6-3, the J call TRBJ2-1, with 8 positions matching TRBD2. V shed 2 bases, J shed 15 bases, and the junction held 12 bases outside the gene matches. Germline CDR1 MNHEY, CDR2 SVGEGT. The CDR3 is 14 residues long.

This clonotype was seen many times. The gene calls are TRBV12-3 or TRBV12-4 and TRBJ2-2, with D maybe TRBD2 (6 bases). This CDR3 contains 16 residues. The V and J ends lost 7 bases and 0 bases respectively, with 15 bases between them. DNA for the CDR3: TGTGCCAGCAAGTCCACCTGGGGGGCGAACACCGGGGAGCTGTTTTTT. It translates to CASKSTWGANTGELFF.

This clonotype came up many times. The chain uses TRBV7-2 and TRBJ2-7, with a tentative D call TRBD1 (5 bases). Trimming took 3 bases from V and 7 from J, leaving 7 bases between them. Germline values: CDR1 SGHTA, CDR2 FQGNSA. The CDR3 is 11 residues long. CDR3 bases: TGTGCCAGCAGCTTGGGGCTGGAGCAGTACTTC. Translating it yields CASSLGLEQYF.